The next 17 T cell receptor beta chains were all read from a single sample in a study of human T cells and chemical hapten exposure. TCRdb re-analysed the RACE reads in MiXCR, keeping a single row per CDR3 protein. Here the sample spans about 190,000 distinct CDR3 sequences, 24% being singletons. Sample time point: patch test 3, about 24 weeks after DPC sensitization. Sample treatment: therapeutic diphenylcyclopropenone sensitization with weekly scalp DPC. The sample was whole blood, taken in connection with sensitization to the hapten diphenylcyclopropenone (DPC). The receptor source for this set is a woman aged 40 to 49 with alopecia areata. Some clones in this sample may be carry-over from other donors' samples.

V usage is TRBV12-3 or TRBV12-4 and J usage is TRBJ2-7; D is tentatively TRBD1 or TRBD2 (5 bases each). V gave up 8 bases and J gave up 3 bases, with 14 bases separating them. This CDR3 region has 13 residues. The DNA for the CDR3 is TGTGCCAGCGGGAGAGAGGGGAACTACGAGCAGTACTTC. As protein: CASGREGNYEQYF.

This clonotype has more than one count but fewer than ten. The chain couples TRBV7-9 to TRBJ1-3; D gene uncertain. This CDR3 has 12 residues. Germline V gene lookup returns CDR1 SEHNR and CDR2 FQNEAQ (reference sequence). V was shortened by 6 bases and J by 4 bases, with 7 bases between the two germline ends. The DNA of the CDR3 is TGTGCCAGCAGTTCGGAGGGAAACACCATATATTTT. The encoded protein is CASSSEGNTIYF.

This clonotype was observed a few times. The V call is TRBV5-1, the J call TRBJ1-2, with a tentative D call TRBD1 (6 bases). This CDR3 is built from 13 residues. The V end lost 8 bases, the J end lost 4 bases, and 15 bases lay between the germline ends. Germline CDR1 is SGHRS and CDR2 is YFSETQ. The CDR3 region has the DNA TGCGCCAGTGGGGGGGCCCCCGGCTATGGCTACACCTTC. Translated: CASGGAPGYGYTF.

The chain uses TRBV7-2 and TRBJ2-7, with D uncertain. Per the germline V gene, CDR1 is SGHTA and CDR2 is FQGNSA. V dropped 4 bases and J dropped 2 bases, with 6 bases sitting between them. The CDR3 is made up of 12 amino acids. The CDR3 sequence is CASSSTPYEQYF. The CDR3 region has the DNA TGTGCCAGCAGCTCGACCCCCTACGAGCAGTACTTC.

This clonotype turned up a few times. The chain's CDR3 is CASSGEGNSPLHF. The CDR3 coding sequence is TGTGCCAGCAGTGGCGAGGGGAATTCACCCCTCCACTTT. The chain links TRBV2 to TRBJ1-6, with TRBD1 as a possible D gene (5 bases). This CDR3 has 13 residues. Germline assignment: CDR1 SNHLY and CDR2 FYNNEI. The V gene lost 4 bases and the J gene lost 7 bases, with 8 bases spanning the gap.

This clonotype appeared a few times. The chain couples TRBV6-6 to TRBJ2-6, with D perhaps given as TRBD1 or TRBD2 (5 bases each). Trimming left V 7 bases short and J 0 bases short, with 19 bases between. There are 18 residues in the CDR3. Germline V gene sequence: CDR1 MNHNY, CDR2 SVGAGI (reference sequence). In nucleotides, the CDR3 is TGTGCCAGCAACTTGGGACGGGCCTCAAACTCTGGGGCCAACGTCCTGACTTTC. Encoded protein: CASNLGRASNSGANVLTF.

The chain employs TRBV28 and TRBJ1-5; D gene uncertain. The germline V gene encodes CDR1 MDHEN and CDR2 SYDVKM. The CDR3 has 14 residues. The V and J ends lost 1 base and 6 bases respectively, with 10 bases between them. CDR3 loop: CASSLSGYGQPQHF. In nucleotides, the CDR3 is TGTGCCAGCAGTTTATCAGGTTACGGTCAGCCCCAGCATTTT.

The chain joins TRBV5-1 to TRBJ1-1; D call uncertain. This CDR3 spans 14 amino acids. Trimming took off 0 bases at V and 2 bases at J, with 8 bases between the two ends. Germline assignment: CDR1 SGHRS and CDR2 YFSETQ. The CDR3 region has the DNA TGCGCCAGCAGCTTGGGGGGTAGTAACACTGAAGCTTTCTTT. Its translation is CASSLGGSNTEAFF.

The chain is built from TRBV4-1 and TRBJ1-2; D gene uncertain. The V end was cut by 1 base, the J end by 4 bases, with 10 bases between. This CDR3 contains 14 residues. From germline, CDR1 is MGHRA and CDR2 YSYEKL. The CDR3: CASSQGADFYGYTF. CDR3 nucleotide sequence: TGCGCCAGCAGCCAAGGAGCGGATTTCTATGGCTACACCTTC.

This clonotype was recorded many times. The CDR3 sequence is CASSQEGAGSYEQYF. The DNA for the CDR3 is TGCGCCAGCAGCCAAGAAGGTGCAGGATCCTACGAGCAGTACTTC. V usage is TRBV4-3 and J usage is TRBJ2-7; D uncertain. This CDR3 has 15 residues. The V and J ends lost 0 bases and 1 base respectively, with 10 bases between them. Germline-derived CDR1 and CDR2 are LGHNA and YSLEER.

The chain combines TRBV20-1 with TRBJ2-1; TRBD1 might be the D (5 bases). Looked up from germline, CDR1 is DFQATT and CDR2 is SNEGSKA (reference sequence). The CDR3 loop spans 12 amino acids. The V and J ends lost 3 bases and 5 bases respectively, with 8 bases between them. The CDR3 nucleotides are TGCAGTGCTAGGGACACTCACAATGAGCAGTTCTTC. It is translated as CSARDTHNEQFF.

A few counts support this clonotype. This chain uses TRBV7-9 with TRBJ1-2; possibly TRBD1 for D (6 bases). This CDR3 contains 13 residues. V lost 5 bases to trimming and J lost 2 bases, with 9 bases between them. Germline assignment: CDR1 SEHNR and CDR2 FQNEAQ (reference sequence). The CDR3 DNA sequence: TGTGCCAGCAGCCGGGACAACAACTATGGCTACACCTTC. The encoded protein is CASSRDNNYGYTF.

The V and J genes are TRBV7-9 and TRBJ2-7; the match to TRBD1 covers 9 bases. The J segment lost 5 bases and the V segment lost 5 bases, leaving 7 bases of the junction unmatched. The CDR3 runs 14 residues. Germline V gene sequence: CDR1 SEHNR, CDR2 FQNEAQ (reference sequence). As DNA, the CDR3 is TGTGCCAGCAGCCGGGGACAGGGTACCGACGAGCAGTACTTC. Its translation: CASSRGQGTDEQYF.

The rearrangement uses TRBV28 and TRBJ2-7; D is possibly TRBD1 or TRBD2 (5 bases each). Germline V lookup: CDR1 MDHEN, CDR2 SYDVKM. This CDR3 is built from 12 residues. Trimming removed 9 bases from V and 8 bases from J, with 17 bases in between. CDR3 bases: TGTGCCAGTTCGGGACGAACTACGAAGCAGTACTTC. It is translated as CASSGRTTKQYF.

In this sample, this clonotype turned up a few times. V and J are TRBV29-1 and TRBJ2-7; the D gene is possibly TRBD2 (5 bases). Germline V gives CDR1 SQVTM, CDR2 ANQGSEA. This CDR3 has 13 amino acids. Trimming stripped 6 bases from V and 3 bases from J, with 15 bases between. CDR3 amino acids: CSVRTPRLYEQYF. The CDR3 DNA is TGCAGCGTCCGGACTCCCCGGCTCTACGAGCAGTACTTC.

The chain employs TRBV6-2 or TRBV6-3 and TRBJ1-4; 9 positions match TRBD1. Germline trimming cut 2 bases from V and 5 bases from J; bases unmatched to any gene: 3. CDR1 is MNHEY, CDR2 SVGEGT, per germline. There are 15 residues in the CDR3. CDR3 loop: CASSYPGQGNEKLFF. In nucleotides, the CDR3 is TGTGCCAGCAGTTACCCGGGACAGGGAAATGAAAAACTGTTTTTT.

The V call is TRBV20-1, the J call TRBJ2-7, with TRBD1 as a possible D gene (5 bases). V lost 4 bases and J 6 bases, leaving 16 bases between the germline ends. The CDR3 is made up of 13 amino acids. Germline V gene lookup returns CDR1 DFQATT and CDR2 SNEGSKA (reference sequence). The CDR3 DNA reads as TGCAGTGCTACTAGGGTCCTTGGGGCCGAGCAGTACTTC. This sequence encodes CSATRVLGAEQYF.